The next 25 T cell receptor beta chains were all read from a single sample in a study of T cell responses to AZD1222 COVID-19 vaccine. Using immunoSEQ multiplex PCR, the repertoire was profiled, and TCRdb retains in-frame clones only, with some absent. Found here are over 50,000 clones, 65% to 85% of them singletons; the top ten hold about 27%. The sequenced sample was peripheral blood, obtained 28 days after the second AZD1222 dose. The receptors originated from an adult who received the AZD1222 COVID-19 vaccine.

The count of this clone is one. The rearrangement joins TRBV5-8 to TRBJ2-7, with 8 bases lining up with TRBD1. J was trimmed by 3 bases and V by 4 bases; bases with no gene match: 6. Germline V gene data show CDR1 as SGHTS and CDR2 as YDEGEE. The CDR3 is 14 amino acids. The CDR3 is CASSPRDRYYEQYF. As DNA, the CDR3 is TGTGCCAGCAGCCCCCGGGACAGGTACTACGAGCAGTACTTC.

The chain is built from TRBV13 and TRBJ2-1; D tentatively reads TRBD1 or TRBD2 (5 bases each). Trimming removed 4 bases from V and 6 bases from J, with 10 bases in between. The germline gives CDR1 PRHDT, CDR2 FYEKMQ (reference sequence). The CDR3 contains 13 residues. Here the CDR3 DNA reads TGTGCCAGCAGCTCTGGGACCGCCAATGAGCAGTTCTTC. This gives the protein CASSSGTANEQFF.

This sequence joins TRBV11-2 and TRBJ2-7; D is uncertain. V was cut by 1 base and J by 2 bases, with 12 bases left in between. The CDR3 spans 15 residues. Per the germline V gene, CDR1 is SGHAT and CDR2 is FQNNGV. The CDR3 spells CASSLGLTVTYEQYF. The CDR3 bases are TGTGCCAGCAGCTTAGGCCTGACCGTCACCTACGAGCAGTACTTC. The variable domain in full, completed from reference TRBV11-2 and TRBJ2-7, reads EAGVAQSPRYKIIEKRQSVAFWCNPISGHATLYWYQQILGQGPKLLIQFQNNGVVDDSQLPKDRFSAERLKGVDSTLKIQPAKLEDSAVYLCASSLGLTVTYEQYFGPGTRLTVT.

The chain links TRBV11-2 to TRBJ2-1; the match to TRBD1 covers 8 bases. Unmatched junction bases numbered 2, after V lost 4 bases and J lost 3 bases. Germline CDR1 reads SGHAT; CDR2 reads FQNNGV. The CDR3 is made up of 14 amino acids. CDR3 coding DNA: TGTGCCAGCAGCTCAGGGGGCGGCTACAATGAGCAGTTCTTC. Translated: CASSSGGGYNEQFF.

CDR3 nucleotides: TGTGCCAGCAGCGGACAGGGGGCATCGGATAATTCACCCCTCCACTTT. Protein sequence: CASSGQGASDNSPLHF. The gene calls are TRBV7-8 and TRBJ1-6; TRBD1 aligns across 11 bases. This CDR3 has 16 amino acids. CDR1 SGHVS and CDR2 FQNEAQ come from the germline V gene. V shed 5 bases and J 5 bases; nucleotides not matched to a gene: 5.

This clone was detected only a few times. This chain links TRBV28 with TRBJ1-3; D gene ambiguous. Trimming stripped 2 bases from V and 3 bases from J, with 8 bases between. There are 14 residues in the CDR3. The germline CDR1 and CDR2 sequences are MDHEN and SYDVKM. The CDR3 coding sequence is TGTGCCAGCAGTTTAGTAGCGGGTGGAAACACCATATATTTT. Translating gives CASSLVAGGNTIYF.

This chain connects TRBV11-1 to TRBJ2-6, with unresolved D. The V end was cut by 6 bases, the J end by 0 bases, with 6 bases between. Germline V lookup: CDR1 SGHAT, CDR2 FQDESV (reference sequence). The CDR3 consists of 14 residues. The CDR3 nucleotides read TGTGCCAGCAGGTCAAGCTCTGGGGCCAACGTCCTGACTTTC. The encoded protein is CASRSSSGANVLTF.

Only a few counts were recorded for this clone. This CDR3 is CASSSTSSGANVLTF. In nucleotides, the CDR3 is TGTGCCAGCAGTTCGACTAGTTCTGGGGCCAACGTCCTGACTTTC. This chain joins TRBV27 and TRBJ2-6, with a possible D match to TRBD2 (6 bases). Per the germline V gene, CDR1 is MNHEY and CDR2 is SMNVEV (reference sequence). Deletions cut 4 bases from V and 1 base from J, with 8 bases between. CDR3 length: 15 residues.

The V and J genes are TRBV21-1 and TRBJ2-5. TRBV21-1 is listed as a pseudogene. The CDR3 runs to 13 residues. The CDR3 spells CASSKPPQETQYF. The CDR3 DNA reads TGTGCCAGCAGCAAACCCCCCCAAGAGACCCAGTACTTC.

This clone has only one observation. This chain links TRBV27 with TRBJ1-1; D is ambiguous. Trimming cost V 8 bases and J 0 bases, with 13 bases left between them. The CDR3 spans 14 residues. Germline V gene data show CDR1 as MNHEY and CDR2 as SMNVEV (reference sequence). In nucleotides, the CDR3 is TGTGCCAGCCAGCACCCGGGATTGAACACTGAAGCTTTCTTT. The encoded protein is CASQHPGLNTEAFF.

The V and J genes are TRBV7-9 and TRBJ2-3, with a weak D call TRBD2 (7 bases). V lost 5 bases and J 8 bases, leaving 20 bases between the germline ends. The CDR3 runs 15 residues. Germline CDR1 SEHNR, CDR2 FQNEAQ (reference sequence). CDR3 sequence: CASSPAGAGQGTQYF. CDR3 DNA: TGTGCCAGCAGCCCGGCGGGGGCGGGGCAGGGTACGCAGTATTTT. Looking up the rest from reference TRBV7-9 and TRBJ2-3 gives the full variable domain: DTGVSQNPRHKITKRGQNVTFRCDPISEHNRLYWYRQTLGQGPEFLTYFQNEAQLEKSRLLSDRFSAERPKGSFSTLEIQRTEQGDSAMYLCASSPAGAGQGTQYFGPGTRLTVL.

About this clone: The identical CDR3 is also encoded by other nucleotide sequences in the sample. The J gene is TRBJ2-7, the V gene TRBV19; D is unresolved. CDR3 length equals 11 residues. The germline CDR1 and CDR2 sequences are LNHDA and SQIVND (reference sequence). The V and J ends lost 7 bases and 1 base respectively, with 5 bases between them. CDR3 in amino acids: CASMGSYEQYF. DNA for the CDR3: TGTGCCAGTATGGGGTCCTACGAGCAGTACTTC.

This sequence joins TRBV5-6 and TRBJ2-1, with D unclear. Between the trimmed V and J ends, which lost 4 bases and 5 bases, there was a span of 7 bases. CDR1 SGHDT and CDR2 YYEEEE come from the germline V gene. This CDR3 is 12 amino acids long. CDR3 nucleotides: TGTGCCAGCAGCCTTCCCAACAATGAGCAGTTCTTC. It codes for CASSLPNNEQFF.

V and J are TRBV10-3 and TRBJ1-1, with TRBD1 as a possible D gene (5 bases). In germline, CDR1 is ENHRY, CDR2 SYGVKD. V was pared by 6 bases and J by 7 bases, with 12 bases between. The CDR3 loop spans 12 amino acids. The CDR3, as DNA: TGTGCCATCAGGAGATTCGACAGTGAAGCTTTCTTT. Its translation: CAIRRFDSEAFF.

This rearrangement joins TRBV3-1 (or the pseudogene TRBV3-2) to TRBJ1-2; 7 nucleotides align to TRBD1. The CDR3 is 17 residues long. Germline CDR1 LGHDT, CDR2 YNNKEL (reference sequence). Trimming cost V 0 bases and J 8 bases; bases outside gene matches: 15. The DNA for the CDR3 is TGTGCCAGCAGCCAAGATCTCGCAGGGGGGAGGAATATCGGCTACACCTTC. Amino acids: CASSQDLAGGRNIGYTF.

V is TRBV4-1 and J is TRBJ1-1; TRBD1 matches at 10 bases. This CDR3 contains 16 residues. Losses at the gene ends were 3 bases for V and 11 bases for J; bases not matched to a gene: 15. CDR1 and CDR2 from the germline V gene are MGHRA and YSYEKL. Here the CDR3 DNA reads TGCGCCAGCAGCCACCCGGGACAGGGGAAGCGTGAGGACGCTTTCTTT. This gives the protein CASSHPGQGKREDAFF.

V gene TRBV29-1 combines with J gene TRBJ2-7, with a tentative D call TRBD2 (6 bases). V was pared by 5 bases and J by 0 bases, with 11 bases between. Germline V CDR1 and CDR2: SQVTM, ANQGSEA. This CDR3 region has 13 residues. The CDR3 sequence: CSVTGTHSYEQYF. The CDR3 DNA reads as TGCAGCGTTACCGGGACTCACTCCTACGAGCAGTACTTC.

The chain has TRBV6-2 or TRBV6-3 and TRBJ2-7; the D gene could be TRBD1 or TRBD2 (6 bases each). With 2 bases removed from V and 1 base from J, the gap between germline ends came to 12 bases. Germline V gene data show CDR1 as MNHEY and CDR2 as SVGEGT. CDR3 length equals 15 residues. CDR3 bases: TGTGCCAGCAGTTACGGGGGGCCCCTTTCCTACGAGCAGTACTTC. Protein: CASSYGGPLSYEQYF.

The chain employs TRBV5-6 and TRBJ1-4, with a possible D match to TRBD1 (6 bases). Trimming stripped 4 bases from V and 7 bases from J, with 20 bases between. This CDR3 has 16 amino acids. Per germline, CDR1 SGHDT and CDR2 YYEEEE. DNA of the CDR3: TGTGCCAGCAGCCGGAGGTGGGGGCAAGCGGCTGAAAAACTGTTTTTT. This codes for CASSRRWGQAAEKLFF.

This clone was seen only once. The chain carries TRBV5-1 and TRBJ2-2; TRBD2 agrees at 10 bases. The V and J ends lost 4 bases and 7 bases, in that order; junction bases with no gene match: 10. This CDR3 region has 16 residues. The V gene's germline CDR1 is SGHRS and CDR2 YFSETQ. The CDR3 nucleotides are TGCGCCAGCAGCGCCGTGACTAGCGGGTCGGGCGGGGAGCTGTTTTTT. Protein sequence: CASSAVTSGSGGELFF.

The chain combines TRBV6-2 or TRBV6-3 with TRBJ1-6; D is unclear. CDR3 length: 12 residues. CDR1 is MNHEY, CDR2 SVGEGT, per germline. V was cut by 6 bases and J by 7 bases, with 7 bases left in between. DNA for the CDR3: TGTGCCAGCAGCAGACTCAATTCACCCCTCCACTTT. The encoded protein is CASSRLNSPLHF.

This chain connects TRBV5-4 to TRBJ2-4, with D uncertain. The ends were cut back, 4 bases at V and 7 bases at J, with 12 bases in the middle. The CDR3 consists of 13 residues. CDR1 is SGHNT, CDR2 YYREEE, per germline (reference sequence). The CDR3 region is CASSSIATNIQYF. CDR3 nucleotides: TGTGCCAGCAGCAGTATCGCGACCAACATTCAGTACTTC. Full variable domain (rest looked up from reference TRBV5-4 and TRBJ2-4): ETGVTQSPTHLIKTRGQQVTLRCSSQSGHNTVSWYQQALGQGPQFIFQYYREEENGRGNFPPRFSGLQFPNYSSELNVNALELDDSALYLCASSSIATNIQYFGAGTRLSVL.

The chain employs TRBV7-9 and TRBJ2-7; D is undetermined. The ends were cut back, 4 bases at V and 2 bases at J, with 6 bases in the middle. The CDR3 covers 12 residues. Germline lookup yields CDR1 SEHNR and CDR2 FQNEAQ (reference sequence). CDR3 protein: CASSSFPYEQYF. DNA of the CDR3: TGTGCCAGCAGCTCCTTCCCCTACGAGCAGTACTTC.

This clone was picked up a small number of times. The chain uses TRBV6-5 and TRBJ1-4, with a possible D match to TRBD1 (5 bases). With 2 bases removed from V and 6 bases from J, the gap between germline ends came to 13 bases. Germline V gives CDR1 MNHEY, CDR2 SVGAGI. The CDR3 sequence is 15 residues long. CDR3 coding DNA: TGTGCCAGCAGTTACGGGGGGGTCGGCGATGAAAAACTGTTTTTT. Translated: CASSYGGVGDEKLFF.

The chain has TRBV4-3 and TRBJ2-1; D is undetermined. Germline CDR1 LGHNA, CDR2 YSLEER. This CDR3 comprises 16 residues. With 0 bases removed from V and 2 bases from J, the gap between germline ends came to 11 bases. This CDR3 is CASSQDRGGTYNEQFF. The CDR3 DNA follows: TGCGCCAGCAGCCAAGATCGAGGCGGAACCTACAATGAGCAGTTCTTC.